The 5 T cell receptor beta chains presented below share a single source sample, sequenced in a study of control samples from healthy donors and cancer patients. Sequencing used immunoSEQ multiplex PCR; TCRdb keeps in-frame clones, though not all of them. The table includes roughly 81,000 clones, around 83% detected once. The sample taken for sequencing was PBMCs. Receptors originate from a man in his sixties with head and neck cancer.

The count of this clone is one. The chain combines TRBV9 with TRBJ1-4; D is uncertain. Germline V gene sequence: CDR1 SGDLS, CDR2 YYNGEE. V was pared by 0 bases and J by 4 bases, with 10 bases between. The CDR3 has 15 residues. The CDR3 region is CASSVGSGRNEKLFF. Written as DNA, the CDR3 is TGTGCCAGCAGCGTAGGGTCAGGTCGTAATGAAAAACTGTTTTTT.

V gene TRBV7-9 combines with J gene TRBJ1-6, with unresolved D. The CDR3 is made up of 12 amino acids. Between the trimmed V and J ends, which lost 8 bases and 9 bases, there was a span of 11 bases. The germline gives CDR1 SEHNR, CDR2 FQNEAQ (reference sequence). CDR3 in amino acids: CASGGSGSPLHF. The CDR3, as DNA: TGTGCCAGCGGAGGTTCTGGTTCACCCCTCCACTTT. The full variable domain, with the rest looked up from reference TRBV7-9 and TRBJ1-6, is DTGVSQNPRHKITKRGQNVTFRCDPISEHNRLYWYRQTLGQGPEFLTYFQNEAQLEKSRLLSDRFSAERPKGSFSTLEIQRTEQGDSAMYLCASGGSGSPLHFGNGTRLTVT.

This clone came up a few times. This chain connects TRBV30 to TRBJ2-3, with 16 bases matching TRBD2. J gave up 3 bases and V 2 bases, and 2 bases lay outside the gene matches. The CDR3 spans 16 residues. Germline assignment: CDR1 GTSNPN and CDR2 SVGIG (reference sequence). In DNA form, the CDR3 reads TGTGCCTGGAGTCGGGGACTAGCGGGAGGGACAGATACGCAGTATTTT. Translated, it gives CAWSRGLAGGTDTQYF.

Of note for this clone: Germline and junction disagree at one end, which may indicate a read error. This chain joins TRBV6-5 and TRBJ1-2, with 7 bases aligning to TRBD1. Germline CDR1 is MNHEY and CDR2 is SVGAGI. The CDR3 totals 14 residues. CDR3 in amino acids: CASSSFRGRYGHTF. CDR3 DNA sequence: TGTGCCAGCAGCTCTTTTAGGGGGCGGTATGGCCACACCTTC.

The chain carries TRBV19 and TRBJ1-6, with D possibly being TRBD1 (5 bases). CDR1 LNHDA and CDR2 SQIVND come from the germline V gene (reference sequence). Trimming removed 6 bases from V and 5 bases from J, with 5 bases in between. The CDR3 is 12 amino acids. DNA for the CDR3: TGTGCCAGTAGACAGGATAATTCACCCCTCCACTTT. Protein product: CASRQDNSPLHF.